The entry below gives a single T cell receptor (beta chain) sequence along with its context. This sample is drawn from a study of T cells expressing NK-cell markers. Germline CDR1 and CDR2: SEHNR and FQNEAQ (reference sequence). This CDR3 has 17 residues. From its re-call of the 5' RACE reads, TCRdb lists each CDR3 protein once, without DNA. The specimen's table records 500,000 to 600,000 distinct CDR3 sequences. The material sequenced was blood T cells: a sorted CD56 or NKG2C T cell subset, CD4+ or CD8+ T cells, or bulk PBMC T cells (not recorded which). The genes are TRBV7-9 and TRBJ2-1; TCRdb lists TRBD2, though no DNA is available to test this call. The clonotype comes from a man aged 18-30 years in good health. This CDR3 reads CASRHGPSGLADNEQFF.